A selection of T cell receptor beta chains follows, all from one sample in a study of shared clonotypes between healthy human individuals. Measured with immunoSEQ multiplex PCR; TCRdb has only the in-frame clones, and not every one. The sample has under 850,000 clones, roughly two thirds seen once; the top ten hold about 1.7%. Sequencing used memory CD4+ T cells sorted from blood. The receptors originated from a woman aged 25 to 39 in good health. Both conserved end residues are part of each CDR3. Each record gives: V gene, clone size, D gene, J gene, CDR3 protein, CDR3 DNA. D genes are given only for firm matches. Expanded clones get a size class; other rows say once, few or many, or leave the size out.

TRBV7-9	.	.	TRBJ1-5	CASSESGNQPQHF	TGTGCCAGCAGCGAGTCAGGGAATCAGCCCCAGCATTTT
TRBV5-1	.	.	TRBJ1-2	CASSEGDSAYGYTF	TGCGCCAGCAGCGAAGGGGACTCGGCCTATGGCTACACCTTC
TRBV7-4	.	.	TRBJ1-2	CASSQGMDSGYGYTF	TGTGCCAGCAGCCAAGGAATGGACTCAGGCTATGGCTACACCTTC
TRBV27	.	TRBD1	TRBJ2-3	CASSPRGTGHSTDTQYF	TGTGCCAGCAGCCCACGTGGGACAGGGCATAGCACAGATACGCAGTATTTT
TRBV28	.	TRBD2	TRBJ2-5	CASAGPSSGETQYF	TGTGCCAGCGCGGGGCCCTCTAGCGGAGAGACCCAGTACTTC
TRBV5-6	.	.	TRBJ2-7	CASTRSWGASSEQYF	TGTGCCAGCACCCGATCCTGGGGAGCGTCATCCGAGCAGTACTTC
TRBV19	.	TRBD2	TRBJ2-1	CASSRLAGINEQFF	TGTGCCAGTAGTCGACTAGCGGGTATCAATGAGCAGTTCTTC
TRBV4-1	.	TRBD2	TRBJ2-1	CASSQVFRSGRAYNEQFF	TGCGCCAGCAGCCAAGTCTTCCGTAGCGGGAGGGCCTACAATGAGCAGTTCTTC
TRBV9	once	TRBD2	TRBJ2-1	CASSTTSGQDNEQFF	TGTGCCAGCAGCACCACTAGCGGACAAGACAATGAGCAGTTCTTC
TRBV25-1	.	.	TRBJ2-1	CASRSGRNEQFF	TGTGCCAGCAGGAGCGGCCGCAATGAGCAGTTCTTC
TRBV5-6	.	TRBD1	TRBJ1-3	CASSLGTVWNTIYF	TGTGCCAGCAGCCTTGGGACAGTCTGGAACACCATATATTTT
TRBV27	.	TRBD2	TRBJ2-3	CASSLGLAESTDTQYF	TGTGCCAGCAGTTTAGGACTAGCGGAAAGCACAGATACGCAGTATTTT
TRBV28	once	TRBD2	TRBJ2-1	CASSWGGLAGAYNEQFF	TGTGCCAGCAGCTGGGGGGGACTAGCGGGAGCCTACAATGAGCAGTTCTTC
TRBV29-1	.	TRBD1	TRBJ2-6	CSVAGTGVPGANVLTF	TGCAGCGTTGCGGGGACAGGGGTGCCTGGGGCCAACGTCCTGACTTTC
TRBV6-5	many	.	TRBJ1-5	CASKRDPTSNQPQHF	TGTGCCAGCAAAAGGGACCCCACTAGCAATCAGCCCCAGCATTTT
TRBV21-1	.	.	TRBJ1-3	CASSKGELGGNTIYF	TGTGCCAGCAGCAAAGGGGAGTTGGGGGGAAACACCATATATTTT
TRBV29-1	.	TRBD2	TRBJ2-5	CSVELLAGVQETQYF	TGCAGCGTTGAACTTCTAGCGGGAGTTCAAGAGACCCAGTACTTC
TRBV6-6	.	.	TRBJ2-3	CASSPRQASSTDTQYF	TGTGCCAGCAGTCCCCGACAGGCCTCTAGCACAGATACGCAGTATTTT
TRBV5-1	once	TRBD1	TRBJ2-7	CASSVTGRTYEQYF	TGCGCCAGCAGCGTGACAGGGAGAACCTACGAGCAGTACTTC
TRBV11-2	.	TRBD1	TRBJ1-5	CASSSGQGYQPQHF	TGTGCCAGCAGCTCCGGACAGGGCTATCAGCCCCAGCATTTT
TRBV11-2	.	TRBD1	TRBJ2-1	CASSRTRRRGYYNEQFF	TGTGCCAGCAGTAGGACCCGACGCAGGGGGTACTACAATGAGCAGTTCTTC
TRBV5-4	.	TRBD2	TRBJ2-7	CASSRGTSGRVYEQYF	TGTGCCAGCAGCAGAGGGACTAGCGGGAGGGTCTACGAGCAGTACTTC
TRBV5-5	.	.	TRBJ1-2	CASSSWTGGYTF	TGTGCCAGCAGCTCCTGGACCGGCGGCTACACCTTC
TRBV19	.	.	TRBJ2-7	CASSANSDLGPYEQYF	TGTGCCAGTAGTGCAAACAGTGATCTGGGGCCCTACGAGCAGTACTTC
TRBV10-1	.	TRBD1	TRBJ2-1	CATSTGGNEQFF	TGCGCCACCTCGACAGGGGGGAATGAGCAGTTCTTC
TRBV4-1	.	TRBD2	TRBJ2-3	CASSQSTSVSSTDTQYF	TGCGCCAGCAGCCAATCGACTAGCGTCTCTAGCACAGATACGCAGTATTTT
TRBV5-1	.	TRBD1	TRBJ1-4	CASSLWSGGPEKLFF	TGCGCCAGCAGCTTGTGGTCAGGGGGACCTGAAAAACTGTTTTTT
TRBV9	.	TRBD1	TRBJ1-1	CASSVQGGTEAFF	TGTGCCAGCAGCGTACAGGGGGGAACTGAAGCTTTCTTT
TRBV5-8	.	.	TRBJ2-5	CASSGDSQETQYF	TGTGCCAGCAGCGGGGACTCCCAAGAGACCCAGTACTTC
TRBV6-6	.	TRBD1	TRBJ1-2	CASSYPTGYQGYTF	TGTGCCAGCAGTTACCCGACAGGGTATCAGGGCTACACCTTC
TRBV2	many	.	TRBJ2-3	CASSERNPRSTDTQYF	TGTGCCAGCAGTGAAAGGAATCCCCGCAGCACAGATACGCAGTATTTT
TRBV6-6	.	.	TRBJ2-5	CASSYSFQETQYF	TGTGCCAGCAGTTACTCGTTCCAAGAGACCCAGTACTTC
TRBV11-2	.	TRBD1	TRBJ1-4	CASSTGQGATNEKLFF	TGTGCCAGCAGCACCGGACAGGGGGCAACTAATGAAAAACTGTTTTTT
TRBV27	few	TRBD1	TRBJ1-4	CASRVRQGGGGKLFF	TGTGCCAGCAGGGTCAGACAGGGGGGCGGTGGAAAACTGTTTTTT
TRBV29-1	.	.	TRBJ2-7	CSVDQGNYEQYF	TGCAGCGTTGACCAGGGGAACTACGAGCAGTACTTC
TRBV5-1	few	.	TRBJ1-2	CASSQRAGLRYGYTF	TGCGCCAGCAGCCAACGGGCAGGGCTACGCTATGGCTACACCTTC
TRBV19	.	TRBD1	TRBJ1-2	CASRKGALSGYTF	TGTGCCAGTAGGAAGGGGGCGTTAAGTGGCTACACCTTC
TRBV2	.	.	TRBJ1-5	CASSASHLSNQPQHF	TGTGCCAGCAGCGCCAGCCACCTTAGCAATCAGCCCCAGCATTTT
TRBV10-3	.	TRBD2	TRBJ2-2	CAISDGGRANTGELFF	TGTGCCATCAGTGATGGTGGGAGGGCCAACACCGGGGAGCTGTTTTTT
TRBV19	.	.	TRBJ1-2	CASSIRDIGYTF	TGTGCCAGTAGTATTAGGGACATTGGCTACACCTTC
TRBV25-1	many	.	TRBJ1-2	CASSASGLRDGYTF	TGTGCCAGCTCAGCGTCCGGTCTTAGGGATGGCTACACCTTC